This T cell receptor beta chain was identified in a study of blood T cell repertoires in COVID-19. The overall study: Researchers got acute and convalescent COVID-19 samples from the United States, Italy and Spain.

The trim removed 4 bases at V and 3 bases at J, leaving 14 bases unmatched. Germline lookup yields CDR1 WNHNN and CDR2 SYGVQD (reference sequence). This CDR3 is built from 18 residues. Sequencing used immunoSEQ multiplex PCR; TCRdb keeps in-frame clones, though not all of them. The data contain a few hundred thousand clones, roughly 89% of them seen just once; the ten biggest clones take up more than 1.5%. Living in 24 US areas, the participants were between roughly 18 and 90 years of age. This chain links TRBV10-1 with TRBJ1-1, with 10 bases that match TRBD1. Sequenced: PBMCs or T cells enriched from blood (not recorded which). The sequence derives from a woman aged 60-75 years who had recovered from COVID-19. Here the CDR3 reads CASSVNDRGHRIDTEAFF. CDR3 DNA sequence: TGCGCCAGCAGTGTAAATGACAGGGGGCATAGGATCGACACTGAAGCTTTCTTT.